These T cell receptor beta chains were read from a single sample in a study of shared clonotypes between healthy human individuals. Only in-frame clones appear in the TCRdb table, and some are missing; sequencing was by immunoSEQ multiplex PCR. The data show approximately 980,000 clones, 70% to 85% seen once. Sequencing was performed on memory CD4+ T cells sorted from blood. These receptors all stem from a man between 18 and 29 years old in good health. CDR3s include the opening cysteine and the closing phenylalanine or tryptophan. The D gene is left open where the match is weak. Clone size is given for some rows only: seen once, a few or many times, or a class if the clone is expanded.

CASSNRMTGGLNSQPQHF	TGTGCCAGCAGTAATCGGATGACCGGGGGCCTTAATAGTCAGCCCCAGCATTTT	TRBV27	TRBJ1-5	NA	NA
CASSSGLAGGPSNEQFF	TGTGCCAGCAGCTCCGGACTAGCGGGAGGGCCCTCCAATGAGCAGTTCTTC	TRBV9	TRBJ2-1	TRBD2	NA
CASSIWDRTRPSTDTQYF	TGTGCCAGTAGTATTTGGGACAGGACCCGACCTAGCACAGATACGCAGTATTTT	TRBV19	TRBJ2-3	TRBD1	NA
CASSLRLAGGIKTQYF	TGTGCCAGCAGCTTGAGACTAGCGGGAGGGATCAAGACCCAGTACTTC	TRBV5-6	TRBJ2-5	TRBD2	NA
CASSQAPSGRAYEQYF	TGTGCCAGCTCACAAGCCCCTAGCGGGAGGGCCTACGAGCAGTACTTC	TRBV18	TRBJ2-7	TRBD2	NA
CASSEGRAVNTEAFF	TGTGCCAGCTCAGAGGGGAGGGCGGTGAACACTGAAGCTTTCTTT	TRBV18	TRBJ1-1	NA	NA
CASSQPGQGAGANVLTF	TGTGCCAGCAGTCAACCTGGACAGGGAGCCGGGGCCAACGTCCTGACTTTC	TRBV28	TRBJ2-6	TRBD1	NA
CAISTQGAGEQYF	TGTGCCATCAGCACACAGGGGGCGGGCGAGCAGTACTTC	TRBV10-3	TRBJ2-7	TRBD1	NA
CASRKSGNSYEQYF	TGTGCCAGCAGGAAATCGGGGAACAGCTACGAGCAGTACTTC	TRBV6-6	TRBJ2-7	NA	many
CASSAQYSGASLLEQYF	TGTGCCAGCTCAGCACAGTATTCGGGGGCATCCCTCCTCGAGCAGTACTTC	TRBV18	TRBJ2-7	NA	NA
CASSETGGTYEQYF	TGTGCCAGCTCGGAGACGGGGGGAACCTACGAGCAGTACTTC	TRBV19	TRBJ2-7	TRBD2	NA
CASSLNRGPNYGYTF	TGTGCCAGCAGCTTGAACAGGGGCCCCAATTATGGCTACACCTTC	TRBV7-2	TRBJ1-2	TRBD1	NA
CAISGQQETQYF	TGTGCCATCAGTGGACAGCAAGAGACCCAGTACTTC	TRBV10-3	TRBJ2-5	NA	NA
CASSLAGALSYEQYF	TGTGCCAGCAGCTTAGCGGGAGCCCTCTCCTACGAGCAGTACTTC	TRBV7-9	TRBJ2-7	NA	NA
CSVGVGVGSGNTIYF	TGCAGCGTTGGGGTTGGGGTGGGCTCTGGAAACACCATATATTTT	TRBV29-1	TRBJ1-3	NA	NA
CASNWGLSTDTQYF	TGTGCCAGTAATTGGGGACTTAGCACAGATACGCAGTATTTT	TRBV19	TRBJ2-3	NA	NA
CASSLAFLSEKLFF	TGTGCCAGCAGCTTGGCTTTTTTGAGTGAAAAACTGTTTTTT	TRBV7-2	TRBJ1-4	NA	NA
CASSLNSGFPETQYF	TGCGCCAGCAGCTTGAATAGCGGGTTTCCAGAGACCCAGTACTTC	TRBV5-1	TRBJ2-5	TRBD2	NA
CASSQAANYGYTF	TGTGCCAGCAGCCAAGCAGCGAACTATGGCTACACCTTC	TRBV7-2	TRBJ1-2	NA	NA
CASSFPPPNNEQFF	TGCGCCAGCAGCTTCCCTCCCCCGAACAATGAGCAGTTCTTC	TRBV5-1	TRBJ2-1	NA	NA
CASRIGGVRETQYF	TGTGCCAGCAGGATCGGGGGGGTAAGAGAGACCCAGTACTTC	TRBV2	TRBJ2-5	TRBD2	NA
CASSVDRVGTGELFF	TGTGCCAGCAGCGTGGACAGGGTGGGGACCGGGGAGCTGTTTTTT	TRBV5-4	TRBJ2-2	TRBD1	NA
CAWSGRGRQGTSPLHF	TGTGCCTGGAGTGGTCGCGGGAGGCAGGGGACTTCACCCCTCCACTTT	TRBV30	TRBJ1-6	NA	many